The 14 T cell receptor beta chains presented below share a single source sample, sequenced in a study of T-cell reconstitution after alpha-beta-depleted transplantation in children. Unique molecular identifiers tagged the TCRbeta library. One entry per CDR3 protein, called by TCRdb with MiXCR from the PCR reads. The repertoire consists of a few hundred thousand distinct CDR3 sequences, with about 9.4% occurring once and the leading ten covering more than 2%. The sequenced sample was PBMCs from the stem cell graft donor, obtained from the stem cell graft. All receptors derive from a human donor who donated a stem cell graft to a child with acute lymphoblastic leukemia.

This clonotype was found a few times. This sequence joins TRBV7-6 and TRBJ2-2; D unresolved. The V gene's germline CDR1 is SGHVS and CDR2 FNYEAQ. The CDR3 runs 12 residues. Trimming removed 4 bases from V and 4 bases from J, with 4 bases in between. The CDR3: CASSSPTGELFF. CDR3 coding DNA: TGTGCCAGCAGCTCCCCCACCGGGGAGCTGTTTTTT.

This chain connects TRBV12-3 or TRBV12-4 to TRBJ2-2, with 9 positions matching TRBD1. The J segment lost 2 bases and the V segment lost 4 bases, leaving 5 bases of the junction unmatched. This CDR3 has 16 amino acids. The CDR3 protein is CASSSGQGPNTGELFF. The CDR3 DNA reads as TGTGCCAGCAGTTCCGGACAGGGGCCTAACACCGGGGAGCTGTTTTTT.

This rearrangement joins TRBV7-9 to TRBJ1-1; possibly TRBD1 for D (6 bases). CDR3 length: 15 residues. Germline CDR1 SEHNR, CDR2 FQNEAQ (reference sequence). The ends were cut back, 4 bases at V and 1 base at J, with 13 bases in the middle. CDR3 DNA: TGTGCCAGCAGCTCCGAACAGGGACAGAACACTGAAGCTTTCTTT. This encodes CASSSEQGQNTEAFF.

A few counts support this clonotype. The rearrangement links TRBV9 to TRBJ1-2, with D unresolved. Trimming took 0 bases from V and 4 from J, leaving 10 bases between them. The V gene's germline CDR1 is SGDLS and CDR2 YYNGEE. The CDR3 is 14 amino acids. The CDR3 sequence: CASSVDRWSYGYTF. CDR3 DNA: TGTGCCAGCAGCGTAGATCGCTGGAGCTATGGCTACACCTTC.

This clonotype was detected many times. This sequence joins TRBV10-3 and TRBJ2-1; D is possibly TRBD2 (6 bases). Trimming stripped 4 bases from V and 10 bases from J, with 8 bases between. The CDR3 is 11 residues long. The V gene's germline CDR1 is ENHRY and CDR2 SYGVKD. The CDR3 coding sequence is TGTGCCATCAGTGCCCGGGAGGAGCAGTTCTTC. This encodes CAISAREEQFF.

This clonotype was found a few times. The rearrangement links TRBV3-1 to TRBJ1-3, with 10 bases matching TRBD1. CDR1 and CDR2 from the germline V gene are LGHDT and YNNKEL (reference sequence). CDR3 length: 15 residues. After removal of 4 bases from V and 2 bases from J, the junction contained 2 bases not matched to a gene. The CDR3 sequence is CASSPGTGAGNTIYF. As DNA, the CDR3 is TGTGCCAGCAGCCCGGGGACAGGGGCTGGAAACACCATATATTTT.

This clonotype was observed many times. The chain links TRBV7-9 to TRBJ2-2; tentatively, D is TRBD2 (5 bases). There are 13 residues in the CDR3. Germline V gene data show CDR1 as SEHNR and CDR2 as FQNEAQ (reference sequence). Between the trimmed V and J ends, which lost 5 bases and 6 bases, there was a span of 10 bases. The CDR3 sequence: CASSPGGAGELFF. CDR3 nucleotide sequence: TGTGCCAGCAGCCCTGGAGGTGCCGGGGAGCTGTTTTTT.

There are a few counts of this clonotype. This sequence joins TRBV5-6 and TRBJ2-5; 8 nucleotides agree with TRBD1. V shed 1 base and J 4 bases; nucleotides not matched to a gene: 6. The germline gives CDR1 SGHDT, CDR2 YYEEEE. The CDR3 is 15 residues long. The DNA of the CDR3 is TGTGCCAGCAGCTTGAGAGTCAGGGGGCGAGAGACCCAGTACTTC. Its translation is CASSLRVRGRETQYF.

There are a few counts of this clonotype. The V and J genes are TRBV19 and TRBJ2-7; 8 positions match TRBD1. Trimming removed 1 base from V and 1 base from J; junction bases left unmatched: 3. The V gene's germline CDR1 is LNHDA and CDR2 SQIVND (reference sequence). This CDR3 is built from 15 residues. CDR3 bases: TGTGCCAGTAGTATAGGACAGGGGCCTTCCTACGAGCAGTACTTC. Amino acids: CASSIGQGPSYEQYF.

Concerning this clonotype itself: A clone one base away is much larger, so this may be a read error. The J gene is TRBJ2-3, the V gene TRBV7-8; a possible D gene is TRBD2 (6 bases). This CDR3 is 12 amino acids long. Germline lookup yields CDR1 SGHVS and CDR2 FQNEAQ. CDR3 coding DNA: TGTGTCAGCAGCTTTAGGGGAGGTACGCAGTATTTT. Residues: CVSSFRGGTQYF.

The CDR3 DNA reads TGTGCCAGCAGCGTATCGACGACGGACAATGAGCAGTTCTTC. This gives the protein CASSVSTTDNEQFF. This chain uses TRBV9 with TRBJ2-1, with unresolved D. V was pared by 1 base and J by 5 bases, with 10 bases between. The germline CDR1 and CDR2 sequences are SGDLS and YYNGEE. This CDR3 has 14 residues. The full variable domain, completed using reference TRBV9 and TRBJ2-1, is DSGVTQTPKHLITATGQRVTLRCSPRSGDLSVYWYQQSLDQGLQFLIQYYNGEERAKGNILERFSAQQFPDLHSELNLSSLELGDSALYFCASSVSTTDNEQFFGPGTRLTVL.

The rearrangement joins TRBV7-9 to TRBJ2-1, with D perhaps matching TRBD2 (6 bases). Trimming left V 1 base short and J 8 bases short, with 21 bases between. The CDR3 contains 17 residues. Germline V lookup: CDR1 SEHNR, CDR2 FQNEAQ (reference sequence). CDR3 sequence (DNA): TGTGCCAGCAGCTTAGGGATAGGGGACTTTAGATCCGATGAGCAGTTCTTC. This gives the protein CASSLGIGDFRSDEQFF.

The chain uses TRBV5-1 and TRBJ1-5; D is perhaps TRBD1 (5 bases). The germline gives CDR1 SGHRS, CDR2 YFSETQ. Trimming cost V 0 bases and J 4 bases, with 14 bases left between them. CDR3 length: 16 amino acids. CDR3 loop: CASSLVPGNGNQPQHF. CDR3 coding DNA: TGCGCCAGCAGCTTGGTTCCAGGGAACGGGAATCAGCCCCAGCATTTT. The full variable domain, its missing parts supplied by reference TRBV5-1 and TRBJ1-5, is KAGVTQTPRYLIKTRGQQVTLSCSPISGHRSVSWYQQTPGQGLQFLFEYFSETQRNKGNFPGRFSGRQFSNSRSEMNVSTLELGDSALYLCASSLVPGNGNQPQHFGDGTRLSIL.

The chain has TRBV11-2 and TRBJ1-2, with a possible D match to TRBD1 (5 bases). The CDR3 totals 17 residues. Germline CDR1 and CDR2: SGHAT and FQNNGV. V dropped 0 bases and J dropped 6 bases, with 20 bases sitting between them. The CDR3 DNA sequence: TGTGCCAGCAGCTTAGATAGTTGGGGGGATAAACCCCATGGCTACACCTTC. This gives the protein CASSLDSWGDKPHGYTF.